Shown below are 28 T cell receptor beta chains from a single sample sequenced in a study of a mutant IDH1 vaccine in newly diagnosed glioma (dated by TCRdb to the early 2020s). These receptors are not linked to any known antigen. Library preparation used the immunoSEQ multiplex PCR assay. Here the immuneACCESS table is served through TCRdb, limited to in-frame sequences with V and J called. Missing clones are a known gap in these copies; in checked studies unresolved V genes cover under half, and the rest lacks a known reason. The sample includes almost 85,000 clones, with about 82% observed a single time. The biggest ten clones account for about 2.2% of the sample. The meaning of the sample's time point label: week 23, last vaccination. A 20-mer mutant IDH1 peptide at 300 micrograms in Montanide made up each vaccine dose, which was injected subcutaneously together with topical imiquimod. The sequences come from PBMCs, collected from a glioma patient whose treatment included an IDH1 peptide vaccine. These receptors originate from a man aged 30 to 39 with glioma. Some clones in this sample may be carry-over from other donors' samples.

This chain joins TRBV30 and TRBJ1-6; D is undetermined. Trimming removed 3 bases at V and 6 bases at J, with 9 bases between. This CDR3 is 13 amino acids long. Looked up from germline, CDR1 is GTSNPN and CDR2 is SVGIG (reference sequence). This CDR3 is CAWRPGPNSPLHF. DNA of the CDR3: TGTGCCTGGAGACCGGGTCCTAATTCACCCCTCCACTTT. The complete variable domain, with remaining parts taken from reference TRBV30 and TRBJ1-6, reads SQTIHQWPATLVQPVGSPLSLECTVEGTSNPNLYWYRQAAGRGLQLLFYSVGIGQISSEVPQNLSASRPQDRQFILSSKKLLLSDSGFYLCAWRPGPNSPLHFGNGTRLTVT.

The chain carries TRBV5-4 and TRBJ2-1, with 9 nucleotides matching TRBD2. This CDR3 is built from 17 residues. V lost 4 bases and J lost 6; bases outside the gene matches: 14. The germline CDR1 and CDR2 sequences are SGHNT and YYREEE (reference sequence). CDR3 sequence (DNA): TGTGCCAGCAGCCCGGGCTCGCCCAGCGGGAGGCGCAATGAGCAGTTCTTC. Translating it yields CASSPGSPSGRRNEQFF.

Here the CDR3 DNA reads TGTGCCAGCACGAAAAGGCGGCTCTATGGCTACACCTTC. Translation: CASTKRRLYGYTF. V usage is TRBV5-6 and J usage is TRBJ1-2; unclear D gene. CDR1 is SGHDT and CDR2 is YYEEEE in the germline V gene. The germline V and J ends were trimmed by 6 bases and 4 bases, with 13 bases remaining between them. The CDR3 length is 13 residues.

This chain's CDR3 is CASSLGSGHSNEQFF. As DNA, the CDR3 is TGTGCCAGCAGCTTAGGTAGCGGGCATTCCAATGAGCAGTTCTTC. The gene calls are TRBV7-2 and TRBJ2-1, with TRBD2 matching over 7 bases. The CDR3 runs 15 residues. The junction had 6 bases not matched to a gene; V was cut back by 1 base and J by 6 bases. Germline CDR1 reads SGHTA; CDR2 reads FQGNSA.

The chain combines TRBV10-3 with TRBJ1-3, with 8 bases lining up with TRBD1. Trimming cost V 6 bases and J 0 bases; bases outside gene matches: 4. The length of the CDR3 is 15 residues. Germline lookup yields CDR1 ENHRY and CDR2 SYGVKD. Here the CDR3 DNA reads TGTGCCATCAGCGCCGACAGGGGCTCTGGAAACACCATATATTTT. Protein sequence: CAISADRGSGNTIYF.

This clone came up a few times. The chain recombines TRBV29-1 with TRBJ1-1, with D possibly matching TRBD1 (5 bases). The ends were cut back, 8 bases at V and 5 bases at J, with 18 bases in the middle. The CDR3 consists of 13 residues. The germline V gene encodes CDR1 SQVTM and CDR2 ANQGSEA. DNA for the CDR3: TGCAGCACCAATGGGGCAGGGAGGACTGAAGCTTTCTTT. This encodes CSTNGAGRTEAFF. Full variable domain (outside the CDR3, taken from reference TRBV29-1 and TRBJ1-1): SAVISQKPSRDICQRGTSLTIQCQVDSQVTMMFWYRQQPGQSLTLIATANQGSEATYESGFVIDKFPISRPNLTFSTLTVSNMSPEDSSIYLCSTNGAGRTEAFFGQGTRLTVV.

The rearrangement uses TRBV19 and TRBJ2-2; no reliable D call. V lost 3 bases to trimming and J lost 3 bases, with 5 bases between them. This CDR3 spans 13 amino acids. Per germline, CDR1 LNHDA and CDR2 SQIVND (reference sequence). CDR3 protein: CASSMVDTGELFF. CDR3 nucleotides: TGTGCCAGTAGTATGGTCGACACCGGGGAGCTGTTTTTT.

The J gene is TRBJ2-2, the V gene TRBV18, with D possibly TRBD1 on 6 matching bases. CDR3 length equals 16 residues. V lost 6 bases, J lost 3 bases, and 17 bases lay in between. CDR1 and CDR2 (germline): KGHSH, LQKENI. CDR3 coding DNA: TGTGCCAGCTCTACCAAATTTACAGGGTACACCGGGGAGCTGTTTTTT. As protein: CASSTKFTGYTGELFF.

The sample holds one count of this clone. This chain joins TRBV20-1 and TRBJ2-7; no firm D call. V lost 0 bases to trimming and J lost 3 bases, with 3 bases between them. The CDR3 runs to 11 residues. CDR1 and CDR2 from the germline V gene are DFQATT and SNEGSKA (reference sequence). This CDR3 is CSARDLYEQYF. CDR3 sequence (DNA): TGCAGTGCTAGAGATCTCTACGAGCAGTACTTC.

The chain couples TRBV27 to TRBJ1-2; D uncertain. CDR1 and CDR2 (germline): MNHEY, SMNVEV (reference sequence). The ends were cut back, 5 bases at V and 4 bases at J, with 17 bases in the middle. CDR3 length: 15 residues. The CDR3 protein is CASSPGFGRLYGYTF. CDR3 nucleotide sequence: TGTGCCAGCAGTCCGGGGTTTGGAAGGCTCTATGGCTACACCTTC.

This sequence joins TRBV29-1 and TRBJ1-1, with D possibly being TRBD1 (6 bases). The CDR3 covers 13 residues. Deletions cut 4 bases from V and 2 bases from J, with 11 bases between. Germline-derived CDR1 and CDR2 are SQVTM and ANQGSEA. CDR3 region: CSVVQGGNTEAFF. The DNA for the CDR3 is TGCAGCGTTGTCCAAGGGGGAAACACTGAAGCTTTCTTT.

In this sample, this clone turned up a few times. The chain uses TRBV5-1 and TRBJ2-5; D might be TRBD2 (6 bases). V was shortened by 1 base and J by 2 bases, with 15 bases between the two germline ends. The germline gives CDR1 SGHRS, CDR2 YFSETQ. This CDR3 contains 16 residues. The chain's CDR3 is CASSLRRGANQETQYF. The CDR3 DNA sequence: TGCGCCAGCAGCTTGCGGCGGGGAGCGAATCAAGAGACCCAGTACTTC.

The chain recombines TRBV30 with TRBJ1-6, with D tentatively TRBD1 (6 bases). Trimming pared 7 bases from V and 6 bases from J, leaving 13 bases between. This CDR3 spans 13 amino acids. Germline CDR1 and CDR2: GTSNPN and SVGIG (reference sequence). CDR3 sequence reads: CASRDTTNSPLHF. Here the CDR3 DNA reads TGTGCCTCCAGGGACACGACTAATTCACCCCTCCACTTT.

The chain uses TRBV28 and TRBJ1-5; D remains ambiguous. The CDR3 has 14 residues. Germline CDR1 and CDR2: MDHEN and SYDVKM. The V end was cut by 3 bases, the J end by 0 bases, with 6 bases between. The CDR3 DNA is TGTGCCAGCAGTTTGCTAGATAGCAATCAGCCCCAGCATTTT. This gives the protein CASSLLDSNQPQHF.

The chain employs TRBV7-3 and TRBJ2-1; D may be TRBD1 or TRBD2 (5 bases each). From germline, CDR1 is SGHTA and CDR2 FQGTGA. V lost 4 bases, J lost 8 bases, and 18 bases lay in between. The CDR3 loop spans 15 amino acids. The CDR3 here is CASSSTGTVLDEQFF. CDR3 nucleotides: TGTGCCAGCAGCTCCACCGGGACGGTCCTGGATGAGCAGTTCTTC.

The chain joins TRBV5-6 to TRBJ2-5; D not certain. The J call may be in error: the DNA end matches TRBJ2-7 better. Germline assignment: CDR1 SGHDT and CDR2 YYEEEE. The CDR3 covers 12 residues. For the CDR3, the DNA is TGTGCCAGCAGTAAGGGATTTTACGAGCAGTACTTC. Amino acids: CASSKGFYEQYF.

V gene TRBV28 combines with J gene TRBJ1-4; D remains ambiguous. Germline V gene sequence: CDR1 MDHEN, CDR2 SYDVKM. The CDR3 is 16 residues long. Trimming stripped 9 bases from V and 0 bases from J, with 17 bases between. The CDR3 loop is CASSLRPLATNEKLFF. As DNA, the CDR3 is TGTGCCAGTTCTTTGCGCCCCCTTGCAACTAATGAAAAACTGTTTTTT.

The chain links TRBV6-6 to TRBJ1-5, with a tentative D call TRBD1 (6 bases). Germline V gives CDR1 MNHNY, CDR2 SVGAGI (reference sequence). Trimming took off 4 bases at V and 9 bases at J, with 13 bases between the two ends. The CDR3 consists of 13 residues. This chain's CDR3 is CASSWTATAPQHF. CDR3 DNA sequence: TGTGCCAGCAGTTGGACAGCCACGGCGCCCCAGCATTTT.

The rearrangement links TRBV6-4 to TRBJ1-2, with 9 bases fitting TRBD1. The CDR3 runs 16 residues. The V gene end was trimmed by 4 bases and the J gene end by 3 bases; junction bases not matched to a gene: 9. Germline assignment: CDR1 MRHNA and CDR2 SNTAGT. The CDR3 protein is CASSARTGAGDYGYTF. The CDR3 nucleotides read TGTGCCAGCAGTGCCCGGACAGGGGCAGGGGACTATGGCTACACCTTC.

Here the CDR3 DNA reads TGTGCCAGCTGGGCAGGGGTTACTGGAAACACCATATATTTT. Protein sequence: CASWAGVTGNTIYF. The V gene is TRBV5-5, the J gene TRBJ1-3, with D perhaps matching TRBD1 (6 bases). Germline V CDR1 and CDR2: SGHKS, YYEKEE (reference sequence). The CDR3 has 14 residues. V was trimmed by 7 bases and J by 2 bases, leaving 13 bases between them.

The rearrangement joins TRBV7-9 to TRBJ1-5; 8 bases line up with TRBD1. The germline gives CDR1 SEHNR, CDR2 FQNEAQ (reference sequence). Unmatched junction bases numbered 7, after V lost 4 bases and J lost 5 bases. The CDR3 runs 15 residues. CDR3 sequence (DNA): TGTGCCAGCAGCTCTACACAGGGGGGTGATCAGCCCCAGCATTTT. It translates to CASSSTQGGDQPQHF.

The gene calls are TRBV6-1 and TRBJ1-5, with TRBD1 as a possible D gene (6 bases). Trimming shortened V by 5 bases and J by 2 bases, and 10 bases separated the two germline ends. Germline V gene sequence: CDR1 MNHNS, CDR2 SASEGT. The CDR3 has 14 amino acids. This CDR3 reads CASSQQGGNQPQHF. DNA for the CDR3: TGTGCCAGCAGTCAACAGGGAGGCAATCAGCCCCAGCATTTT.

The rearrangement uses TRBV6-5 and TRBJ1-4; TRBD1 agrees at 9 bases. The junction had 12 bases not matched to a gene; V was cut back by 2 bases and J by 11 bases. This CDR3 region has 16 residues. Germline assignment: CDR1 MNHEY and CDR2 SVGAGI. The CDR3 here is CASSYGTGKSTGKLFF. Here the CDR3 DNA reads TGTGCCAGCAGTTACGGGACAGGGAAGTCGACTGGGAAACTGTTTTTT.

The V call is TRBV5-6, the J call TRBJ1-1, with D maybe TRBD1 (6 bases). This CDR3 comprises 13 residues. The V end was cut by 0 bases, the J end by 6 bases, with 9 bases between. Germline V lookup: CDR1 SGHDT, CDR2 YYEEEE. CDR3 sequence: CASSLEDSSEAFF. CDR3 nucleotide sequence: TGTGCCAGCAGCTTGGAGGACAGCTCTGAAGCTTTCTTT.

This chain links TRBV14 with TRBJ1-6; D unclear. V lost 0 bases, J lost 9 bases, and 6 bases lay in between. CDR3 length: 13 amino acids. Germline V gene sequence: CDR1 SGHDN, CDR2 FVKESK. The CDR3 is CASSQDPRSPLHF. In DNA form, the CDR3 reads TGTGCCAGCAGCCAAGATCCGCGTTCACCCCTCCACTTT. Together with reference TRBV14 and TRBJ1-6, the CDR3 gives the full variable domain: EAGVTQFPSHSVIEKGQTVTLRCDPISGHDNLYWYRRVMGKEIKFLLHFVKESKQDESGMPNNRFLAERTGGTYSTLKVQPAELEDSGVYFCASSQDPRSPLHFGNGTRLTVT.

The rearrangement joins TRBV10-3 to TRBJ1-2; D unresolved. Germline CDR1 ENHRY, CDR2 SYGVKD. Trimming took off 0 bases at V and 3 bases at J, with 20 bases between the two ends. The CDR3 extends over 18 amino acids. CDR3 DNA: TGTGCCATCAGTGAGTCCCAAGGCAGAAAGCATCCCGACTATGGCTACACCTTC. Translating gives CAISESQGRKHPDYGYTF.

The chain carries TRBV2 and TRBJ1-2; 7 bases are shared with TRBD1. After removal of 8 bases from V and 4 bases from J, the junction contained 4 bases not matched to a gene. CDR1 SNHLY and CDR2 FYNNEI come from the germline V gene. The CDR3 consists of 12 residues. CDR3 sequence: CASVRTGYGYTF. Written as DNA, the CDR3 is TGTGCCAGCGTCCGGACAGGCTATGGCTACACCTTC. Looking up the rest from reference TRBV2 and TRBJ1-2 gives the full variable domain: EPEVTQTPSHQVTQMGQEVILRCVPISNHLYFYWYRQILGQKVEFLVSFYNNEISEKSEIFDDQFSVERPDGSNFTLKIRSTKLEDSAMYFCASVRTGYGYTFGSGTRLTVV.

V usage is TRBV5-1 and J usage is TRBJ1-4, with a tentative D call TRBD1 (5 bases). Per germline, CDR1 SGHRS and CDR2 YFSETQ. Trimming shortened V by 1 base and J by 8 bases, and 12 bases separated the two germline ends. The CDR3 length is 14 residues. The chain's CDR3 is CASSLLGVGEKLFF. For the CDR3, the DNA is TGCGCCAGCAGCTTGCTGGGGGTTGGAGAAAAACTGTTTTTT.